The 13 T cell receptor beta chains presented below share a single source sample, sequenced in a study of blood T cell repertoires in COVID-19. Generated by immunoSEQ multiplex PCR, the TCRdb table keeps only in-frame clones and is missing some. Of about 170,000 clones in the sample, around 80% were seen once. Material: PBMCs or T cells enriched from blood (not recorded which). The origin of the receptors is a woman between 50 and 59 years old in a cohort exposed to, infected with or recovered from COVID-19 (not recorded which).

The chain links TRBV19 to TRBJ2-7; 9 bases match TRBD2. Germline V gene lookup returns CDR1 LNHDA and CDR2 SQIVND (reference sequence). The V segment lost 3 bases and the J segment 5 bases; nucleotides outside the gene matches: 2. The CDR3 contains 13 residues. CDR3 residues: CASSMAGGDEQYF. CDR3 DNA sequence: TGTGCCAGTAGTATGGCGGGAGGGGACGAGCAGTACTTC.

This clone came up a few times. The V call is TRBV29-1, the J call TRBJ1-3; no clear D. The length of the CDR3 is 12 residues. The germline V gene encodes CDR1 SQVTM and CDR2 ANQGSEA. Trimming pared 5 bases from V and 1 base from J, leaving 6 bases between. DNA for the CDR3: TGCAGCGTTTTCCTTTCTGGAAACACCATATATTTT. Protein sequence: CSVFLSGNTIYF.

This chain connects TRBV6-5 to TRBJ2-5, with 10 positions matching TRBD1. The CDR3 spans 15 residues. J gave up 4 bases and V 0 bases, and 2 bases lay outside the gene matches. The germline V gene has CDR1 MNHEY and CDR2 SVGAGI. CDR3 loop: CASSYSTGGGETQYF. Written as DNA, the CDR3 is TGTGCCAGCAGTTACTCGACAGGGGGCGGAGAGACCCAGTACTTC.

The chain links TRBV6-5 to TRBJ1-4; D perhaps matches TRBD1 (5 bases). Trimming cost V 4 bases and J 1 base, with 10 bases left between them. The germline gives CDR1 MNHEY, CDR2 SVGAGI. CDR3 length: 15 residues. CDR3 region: CASSSRGLTNEKLFF. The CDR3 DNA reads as TGTGCCAGCAGTTCCCGGGGGTTAACTAATGAAAAACTGTTTTTT.

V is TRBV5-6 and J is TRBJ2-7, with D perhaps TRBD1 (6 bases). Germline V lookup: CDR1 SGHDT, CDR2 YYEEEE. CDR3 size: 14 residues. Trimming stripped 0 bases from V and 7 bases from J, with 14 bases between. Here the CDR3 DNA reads TGTGCCAGCAGCTTGGACCAGGGGTCGGGAGAGCAGTACTTC. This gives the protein CASSLDQGSGEQYF.

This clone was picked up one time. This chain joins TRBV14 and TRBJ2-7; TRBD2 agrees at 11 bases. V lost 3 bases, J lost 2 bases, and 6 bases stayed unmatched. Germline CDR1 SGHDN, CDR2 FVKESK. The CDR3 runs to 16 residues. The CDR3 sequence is CASSHPTSGSTYEQYF. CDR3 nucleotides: TGTGCCAGCAGCCACCCCACTAGCGGGAGTACCTACGAGCAGTACTTC.

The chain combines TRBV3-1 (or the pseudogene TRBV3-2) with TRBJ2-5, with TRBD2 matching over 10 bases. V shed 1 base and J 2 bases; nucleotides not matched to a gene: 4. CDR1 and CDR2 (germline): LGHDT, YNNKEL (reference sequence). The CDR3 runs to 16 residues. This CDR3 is CASSQGALAGQETQYF. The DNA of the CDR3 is TGTGCCAGCAGCCAAGGCGCACTAGCGGGACAAGAGACCCAGTACTTC.

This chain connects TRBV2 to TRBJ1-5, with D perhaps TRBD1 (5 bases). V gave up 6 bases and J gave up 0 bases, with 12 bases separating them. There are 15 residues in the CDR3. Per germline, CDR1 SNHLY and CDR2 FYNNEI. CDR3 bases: TGTGCCAGCAGGGGGGGGGATTTTAGCAATCAGCCCCAGCATTTT. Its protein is CASRGGDFSNQPQHF.

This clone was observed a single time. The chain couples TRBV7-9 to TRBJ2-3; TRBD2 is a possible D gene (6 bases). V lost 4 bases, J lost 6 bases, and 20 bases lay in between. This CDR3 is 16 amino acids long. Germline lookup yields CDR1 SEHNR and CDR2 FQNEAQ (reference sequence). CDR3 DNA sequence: TGTGCCAGCAGCTCCAGGGACTCGGGGTCGGGGGATACGCAGTATTTT. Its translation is CASSSRDSGSGDTQYF. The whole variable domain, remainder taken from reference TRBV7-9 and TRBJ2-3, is DTGVSQNPRHKITKRGQNVTFRCDPISEHNRLYWYRQTLGQGPEFLTYFQNEAQLEKSRLLSDRFSAERPKGSFSTLEIQRTEQGDSAMYLCASSSRDSGSGDTQYFGPGTRLTVL.

The CDR3 is CASSGGGQGAIDYGYTF. CDR3 DNA: TGTGCCAGCAGCGGAGGGGGACAGGGGGCTATAGACTATGGCTACACCTTC. The chain is built from TRBV9 and TRBJ1-2; 12 nucleotides align to TRBD1. The CDR3 extends over 17 amino acids. The germline V gene encodes CDR1 SGDLS and CDR2 YYNGEE. V shed 3 bases and J 3 bases; nucleotides not matched to a gene: 9.

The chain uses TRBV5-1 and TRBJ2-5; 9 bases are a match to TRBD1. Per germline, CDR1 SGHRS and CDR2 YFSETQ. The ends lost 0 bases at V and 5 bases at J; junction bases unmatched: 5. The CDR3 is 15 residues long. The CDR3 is CASSLEGQGVETQYF. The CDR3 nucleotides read TGCGCCAGCAGCTTGGAGGGACAGGGAGTGGAGACCCAGTACTTC.

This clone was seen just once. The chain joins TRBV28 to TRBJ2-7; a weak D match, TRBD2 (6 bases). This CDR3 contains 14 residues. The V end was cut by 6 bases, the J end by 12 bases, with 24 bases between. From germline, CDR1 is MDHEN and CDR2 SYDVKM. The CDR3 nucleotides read TGTGCCAGCAGCCGCAATGATCTCCTGGGGGGTCGGTACTTC. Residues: CASSRNDLLGGRYF.

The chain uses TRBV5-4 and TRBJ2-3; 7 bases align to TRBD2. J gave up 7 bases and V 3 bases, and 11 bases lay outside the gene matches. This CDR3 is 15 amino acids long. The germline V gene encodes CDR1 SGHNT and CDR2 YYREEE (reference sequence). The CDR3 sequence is CASSSERGGIYTQYF. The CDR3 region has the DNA TGTGCCAGCAGCTCGGAGCGGGGCGGCATCTATACGCAGTATTTT.